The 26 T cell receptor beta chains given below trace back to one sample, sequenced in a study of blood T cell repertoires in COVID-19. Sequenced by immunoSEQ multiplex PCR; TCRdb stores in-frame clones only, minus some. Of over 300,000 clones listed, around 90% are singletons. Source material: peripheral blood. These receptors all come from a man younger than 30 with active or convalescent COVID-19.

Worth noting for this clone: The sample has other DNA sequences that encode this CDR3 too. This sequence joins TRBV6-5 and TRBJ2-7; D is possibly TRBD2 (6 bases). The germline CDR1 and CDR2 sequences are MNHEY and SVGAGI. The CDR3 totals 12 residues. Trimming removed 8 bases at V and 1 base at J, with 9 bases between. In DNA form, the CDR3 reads TGTGCCAGCGGGCGGGGATCCTACGAGCAGTACTTC. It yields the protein CASGRGSYEQYF.

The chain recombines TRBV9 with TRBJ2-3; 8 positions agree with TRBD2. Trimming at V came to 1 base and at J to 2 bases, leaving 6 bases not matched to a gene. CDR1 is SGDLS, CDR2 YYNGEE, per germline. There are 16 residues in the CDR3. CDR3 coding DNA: TGTGCCAGCAGCGTATGGCTAGCGGGCCCCACAGATACGCAGTATTTT. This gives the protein CASSVWLAGPTDTQYF.

This chain's CDR3 is CASSALGDTDYEQYF. The CDR3 DNA follows: TGTGCCAGTAGTGCACTGGGGGACACCGACTACGAGCAGTACTTC. This chain uses TRBV19 with TRBJ2-7, with D possibly being TRBD1 (6 bases). V gave up 5 bases and J gave up 3 bases, with 17 bases separating them. This CDR3 has 15 amino acids. Germline V gene sequence: CDR1 LNHDA, CDR2 SQIVND (reference sequence).

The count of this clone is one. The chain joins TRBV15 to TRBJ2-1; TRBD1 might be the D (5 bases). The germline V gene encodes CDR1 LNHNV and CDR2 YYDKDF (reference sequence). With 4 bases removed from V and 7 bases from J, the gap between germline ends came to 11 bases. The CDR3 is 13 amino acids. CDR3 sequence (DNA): TGTGCCACCAGCACGCAGGGTTTTAATGAGCAGTTCTTC. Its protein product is CATSTQGFNEQFF.

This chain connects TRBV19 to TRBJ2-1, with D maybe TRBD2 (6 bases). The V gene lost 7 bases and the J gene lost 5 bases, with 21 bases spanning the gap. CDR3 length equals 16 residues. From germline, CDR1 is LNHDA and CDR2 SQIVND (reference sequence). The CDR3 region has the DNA TGTGCCAGTACCCCAAACCAGCGGAGGAGGGACAATGAGCAGTTCTTC. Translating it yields CASTPNQRRRDNEQFF.

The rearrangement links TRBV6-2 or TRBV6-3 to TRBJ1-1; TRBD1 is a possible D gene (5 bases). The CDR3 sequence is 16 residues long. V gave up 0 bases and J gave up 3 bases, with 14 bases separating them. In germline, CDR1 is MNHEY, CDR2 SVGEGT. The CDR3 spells CASSYSSGTMDTEAFF. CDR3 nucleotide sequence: TGTGCCAGCAGTTACTCATCGGGGACTATGGACACTGAAGCTTTCTTT.

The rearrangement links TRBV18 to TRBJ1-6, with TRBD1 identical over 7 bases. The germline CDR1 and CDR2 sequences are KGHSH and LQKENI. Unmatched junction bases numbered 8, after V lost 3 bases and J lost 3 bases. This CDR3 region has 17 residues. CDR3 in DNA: TGTGCCAGCTCACCTCGGGACAGCCGACGCTATAATTCACCCCTCCACTTT. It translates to CASSPRDSRRYNSPLHF.

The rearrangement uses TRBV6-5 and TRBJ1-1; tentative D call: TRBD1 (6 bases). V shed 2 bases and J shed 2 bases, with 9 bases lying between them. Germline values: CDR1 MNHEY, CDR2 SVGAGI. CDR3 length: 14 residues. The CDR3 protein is CASSYGGANTEAFF. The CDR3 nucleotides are TGTGCCAGCAGTTACGGGGGGGCTAACACTGAAGCTTTCTTT.

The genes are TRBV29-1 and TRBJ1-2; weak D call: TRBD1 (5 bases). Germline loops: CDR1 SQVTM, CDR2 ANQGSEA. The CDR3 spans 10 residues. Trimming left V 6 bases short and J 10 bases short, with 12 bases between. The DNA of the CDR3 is TGCAGCGTGGGGCCAGGCGCCTACACCTTC. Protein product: CSVGPGAYTF.

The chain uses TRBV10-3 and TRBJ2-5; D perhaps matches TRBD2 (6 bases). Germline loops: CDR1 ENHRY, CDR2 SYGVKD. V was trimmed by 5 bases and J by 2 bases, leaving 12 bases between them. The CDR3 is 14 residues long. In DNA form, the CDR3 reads TGTGCCATCAGTCGGGGGAGCGGTCAAGAGACCCAGTACTTC. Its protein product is CAISRGSGQETQYF.

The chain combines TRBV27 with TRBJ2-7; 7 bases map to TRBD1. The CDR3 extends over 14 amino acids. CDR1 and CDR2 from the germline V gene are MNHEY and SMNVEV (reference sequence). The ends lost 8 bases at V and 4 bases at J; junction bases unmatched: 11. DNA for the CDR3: TGTGCCAGCCGGAAGACAGGGTACTTTTACGAGCAGTACTTC. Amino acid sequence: CASRKTGYFYEQYF.

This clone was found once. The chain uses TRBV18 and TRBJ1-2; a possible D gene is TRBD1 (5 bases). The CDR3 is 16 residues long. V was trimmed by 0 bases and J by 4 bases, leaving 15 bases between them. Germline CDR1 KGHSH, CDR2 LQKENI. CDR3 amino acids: CASSPPTGQTPYGYTF. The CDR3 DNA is TGTGCCAGCTCACCACCGACCGGACAAACCCCCTATGGCTACACCTTC. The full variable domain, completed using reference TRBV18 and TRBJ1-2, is NAGVMQNPRHLVRRRGQEARLRCSPMKGHSHVYWYRQLPEEGLKFMVYLQKENIIDESGMPKERFSAEFPKEGPSILRIQQVVRGDSAAYFCASSPPTGQTPYGYTFGSGTRLTVV.

The CDR3 sequence is CASSFGTGAGPGPMNTEAFF. In DNA, the CDR3 is TGTGCCAGCAGTTTCGGGACAGGGGCCGGTCCGGGGCCGATGAACACTGAAGCTTTCTTT. This chain links TRBV28 with TRBJ1-1; 10 positions agree with TRBD1. Trimming at V came to 3 bases and at J to 0 bases, leaving 16 bases not matched to a gene. Germline V gene sequence: CDR1 MDHEN, CDR2 SYDVKM. This CDR3 comprises 20 residues.

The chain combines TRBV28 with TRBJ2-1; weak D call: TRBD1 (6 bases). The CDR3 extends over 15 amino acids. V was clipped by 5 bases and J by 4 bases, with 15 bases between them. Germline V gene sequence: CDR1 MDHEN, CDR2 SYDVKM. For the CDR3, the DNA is TGTGCCAGCAGTGCAGACAGGCCTTTTTACAATGAGCAGTTCTTC. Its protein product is CASSADRPFYNEQFF.

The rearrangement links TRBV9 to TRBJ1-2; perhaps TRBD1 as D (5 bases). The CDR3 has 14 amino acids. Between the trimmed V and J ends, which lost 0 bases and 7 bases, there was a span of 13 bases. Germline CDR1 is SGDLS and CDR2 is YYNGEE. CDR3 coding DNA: TGTGCCAGCAGCGTAGGCTGGCAGGGCCGTGGCTACACCTTC. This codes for CASSVGWQGRGYTF.

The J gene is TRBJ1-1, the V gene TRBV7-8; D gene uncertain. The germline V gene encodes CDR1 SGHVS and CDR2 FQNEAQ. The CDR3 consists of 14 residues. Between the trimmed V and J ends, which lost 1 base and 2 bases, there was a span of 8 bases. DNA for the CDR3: TGTGCCAGCAGCTTAGGGCGACTTAACACTGAAGCTTTCTTT. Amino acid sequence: CASSLGRLNTEAFF.

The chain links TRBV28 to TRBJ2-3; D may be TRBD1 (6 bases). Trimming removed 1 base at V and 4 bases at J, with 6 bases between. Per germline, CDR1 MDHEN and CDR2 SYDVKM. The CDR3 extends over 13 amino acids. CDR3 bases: TGTGCCAGCAGTTTATCAGGGGCAGATACGCAGTATTTT. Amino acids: CASSLSGADTQYF.

The DNA for the CDR3 is TGTGCCAGCAGCCACGGCCGGGACAGGGTTTTAAACACCATATATTTT. Translating gives CASSHGRDRVLNTIYF. The chain recombines TRBV3-1 (or the pseudogene TRBV3-2) with TRBJ1-3, with 9 bases matching TRBD1. The junction had 9 bases not matched to a gene; V was cut back by 3 bases and J by 6 bases. Per the germline V gene, CDR1 is LGHDT and CDR2 is YNNKEL (reference sequence). CDR3 size: 16 residues.

CDR3 nucleotide sequence: TGCGCCAGCAGCCAAGAGGGAGGGATAGCTAATGAAAAACTGTTTTTT. The encoded protein is CASSQEGGIANEKLFF. The chain combines TRBV4-1 with TRBJ1-4; D unresolved. This CDR3 is 16 amino acids long. In germline, CDR1 is MGHRA, CDR2 YSYEKL. The V end lost 0 bases, the J end lost 3 bases, and 11 bases lay between the germline ends.

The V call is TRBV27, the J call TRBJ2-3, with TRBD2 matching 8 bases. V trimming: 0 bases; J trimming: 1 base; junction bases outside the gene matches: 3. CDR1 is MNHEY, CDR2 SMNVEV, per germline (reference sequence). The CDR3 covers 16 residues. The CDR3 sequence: CASSLSLRGGTDTQYF. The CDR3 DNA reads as TGTGCCAGCAGTTTATCGCTGCGGGGGGGCACAGATACGCAGTATTTT.

The CDR3 sequence is CASSVRTTGTGFYGYTF. The CDR3 nucleotides read TGTGCCAGCTCAGTTAGGACCACCGGGACAGGGTTCTATGGCTACACCTTC. The rearrangement joins TRBV27 to TRBJ1-2; TRBD1 matches at 9 bases. The trim removed 8 bases at V and 4 bases at J, leaving 17 bases unmatched. CDR3 length: 17 amino acids. Germline assignment: CDR1 MNHEY and CDR2 SMNVEV (reference sequence).

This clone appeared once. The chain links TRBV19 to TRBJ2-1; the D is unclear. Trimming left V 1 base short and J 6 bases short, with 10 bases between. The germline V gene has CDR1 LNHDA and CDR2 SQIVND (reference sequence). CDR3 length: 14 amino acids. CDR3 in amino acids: CASSIALSPNEQFF. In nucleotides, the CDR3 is TGTGCCAGTAGTATAGCCCTATCCCCCAATGAGCAGTTCTTC.

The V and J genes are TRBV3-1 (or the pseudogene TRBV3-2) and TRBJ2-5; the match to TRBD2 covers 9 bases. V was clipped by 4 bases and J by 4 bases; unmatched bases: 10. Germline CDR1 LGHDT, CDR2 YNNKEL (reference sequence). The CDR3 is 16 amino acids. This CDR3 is CASSPGSGGIGETQYF. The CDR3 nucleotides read TGTGCCAGCAGCCCAGGGAGCGGGGGGATAGGAGAGACCCAGTACTTC.

In DNA form, the CDR3 reads TGTGCCAGCAGTTTACCGGGGAGGGCTGACACTGAAGCTTTCTTT. Amino acid sequence: CASSLPGRADTEAFF. The chain uses TRBV28 and TRBJ1-1; D unresolved. The germline V gene has CDR1 MDHEN and CDR2 SYDVKM. V lost 2 bases and J 3 bases, leaving 13 bases between the germline ends. The CDR3 totals 15 residues. The whole variable domain, filled in from reference TRBV28 and TRBJ1-1, reads DVKVTQSSRYLVKRTGEKVFLECVQDMDHENMFWYRQDPGLGLRLIYFSYDVKMKEKGDIPEGYSVSREKKERFSLILESASTNQTSMYLCASSLPGRADTEAFFGQGTRLTVV.

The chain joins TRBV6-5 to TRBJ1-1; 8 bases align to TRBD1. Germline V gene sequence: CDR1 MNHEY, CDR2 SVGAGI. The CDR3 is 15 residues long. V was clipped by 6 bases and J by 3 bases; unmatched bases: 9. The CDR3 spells CASRRQGFGDTEAFF. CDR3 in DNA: TGTGCCAGCAGAAGACAGGGGTTTGGGGACACTGAAGCTTTCTTT.

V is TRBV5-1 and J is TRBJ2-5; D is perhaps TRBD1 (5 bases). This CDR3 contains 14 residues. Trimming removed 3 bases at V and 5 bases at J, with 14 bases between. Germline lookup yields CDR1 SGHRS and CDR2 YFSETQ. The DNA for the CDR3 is TGCGCCAGCAGCTCGGCTCAGGGTTATGAGACCCAGTACTTC. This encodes CASSSAQGYETQYF.